These 21 T cell receptor beta chains were sequenced from one sample in a study of T cells in tuberculosis. Sequencing used immunoSEQ multiplex PCR; TCRdb keeps in-frame clones, though not all of them. The table has 25,000 to 35,000 clones, 90% seen once; the top ten hold about 6.5%. The sample taken for sequencing was PBMCs. The receptors stem from a donor between 10 and 35 years old with latent tuberculosis or without tuberculosis infection.

V gene TRBV9 combines with J gene TRBJ2-3, with 10 nucleotides matching TRBD2. Trimming took 0 bases from V and 3 from J; bases not matched to a gene: 7. The CDR3 runs to 17 residues. Germline V lookup: CDR1 SGDLS, CDR2 YYNGEE. The CDR3: CASSVEPAGGDTDTQYF. The CDR3 DNA sequence: TGTGCCAGCAGCGTAGAGCCAGCGGGGGGGGATACAGATACGCAGTATTTT.

This clone was picked up a small number of times. The chain has TRBV15 and TRBJ2-1; the D gene is possibly TRBD2 (6 bases). Germline CDR1 reads LNHNV; CDR2 reads YYDKDF (reference sequence). The length of the CDR3 is 14 residues. Trimming cost V 4 bases and J 6 bases, with 13 bases left between them. The CDR3 DNA follows: TGTGCCACCAGCACTGCCAGGAGGGGCAATGAGCAGTTCTTC. Translation: CATSTARRGNEQFF.

The gene calls are TRBV5-4 and TRBJ2-1, with 11 nucleotides matching TRBD2. J lost 4 bases, V lost 3 bases, and 6 bases had no gene match. CDR1 and CDR2 (germline): SGHNT, YYREEE (reference sequence). CDR3 length: 16 residues. CDR3 coding DNA: TGTGCCAGCAGCTCTTCCGGGACTAGCGGATACAATGAGCAGTTCTTC. Residues: CASSSSGTSGYNEQFF.

The chain links TRBV4-1 to TRBJ2-2; 12 bases map to TRBD2. The CDR3 has 19 residues. Unmatched junction bases numbered 12, after V lost 3 bases and J lost 4 bases. Germline CDR1 is MGHRA and CDR2 is YSYEKL. CDR3 sequence: CASSHSRTSGERITGELFF. In DNA form, the CDR3 reads TGCGCCAGCAGCCACTCCAGGACTAGCGGGGAGCGAATCACCGGGGAGCTGTTTTTT.

V and J are TRBV2 and TRBJ1-5, with TRBD1 matching over 9 bases. Germline assignment: CDR1 SNHLY and CDR2 FYNNEI. The CDR3 totals 15 residues. Losses at the gene ends were 5 bases for V and 4 bases for J; bases not matched to a gene: 6. The CDR3 loop is CASSPDRGSNQPQHF. The CDR3 nucleotides read TGTGCCAGCAGTCCTGACAGGGGGAGTAATCAGCCCCAGCATTTT.

The chain combines TRBV7-9 with TRBJ1-4; D is ambiguous. With 3 bases removed from V and 8 bases from J, the gap between germline ends came to 10 bases. This CDR3 is built from 13 residues. Germline-derived CDR1 and CDR2 are SEHNR and FQNEAQ (reference sequence). CDR3 bases: TGTGCCAGCAGCTTTCGCGGACTAGAAAAACTGTTTTTT. Protein product: CASSFRGLEKLFF.

Here the CDR3 reads CASSFQGAQNSPLHF. CDR3 sequence (DNA): TGTGCCAGCAGTTTTCAGGGGGCCCAGAATTCACCCCTCCACTTT. V and J are TRBV27 and TRBJ1-6, with 8 bases fitting TRBD1. This CDR3 has 15 residues. Germline trimming cut 3 bases from V and 7 bases from J; bases unmatched to any gene: 5. The germline CDR1 and CDR2 sequences are MNHEY and SMNVEV (reference sequence).

The chain has TRBV5-1 and TRBJ2-1; TRBD2 is a possible D gene (6 bases). Per germline, CDR1 SGHRS and CDR2 YFSETQ. This CDR3 comprises 12 residues. V lost 4 bases and J 13 bases, leaving 15 bases between the germline ends. Here the CDR3 reads CASSLDPGLQFF. The CDR3, as DNA: TGCGCCAGCAGCCTAGATCCGGGACTTCAGTTCTTC. The full variable domain, in which reference TRBV5-1 and TRBJ2-1 provide the parts outside the CDR3, is KAGVTQTPRYLIKTRGQQVTLSCSPISGHRSVSWYQQTPGQGLQFLFEYFSETQRNKGNFPGRFSGRQFSNSRSEMNVSTLELGDSALYLCASSLDPGLQFFGPGTRLTVL.

This clone was counted a single time. The chain recombines TRBV4-1 with TRBJ2-6; D is possibly TRBD2 (6 bases). V lost 8 bases and J 2 bases, leaving 7 bases between the germline ends. Germline CDR1 reads MGHRA; CDR2 reads YSYEKL. The CDR3 has 13 amino acids. DNA of the CDR3: TGCGCCAGCGGGAGGCCTGGGGCCAACGTCCTGACTTTC. Its translation is CASGRPGANVLTF.

This clone was counted a few times. The chain combines TRBV15 with TRBJ2-7, with a possible D match to TRBD1 (5 bases). Trimming removed 5 bases from V and 6 bases from J, with 14 bases in between. Germline assignment: CDR1 LNHNV and CDR2 YYDKDF (reference sequence). The CDR3 has 13 amino acids. CDR3 DNA sequence: TGTGCCACCAGCGAGGCCAGGGTTACCGAGCAGTACTTC. Its translation: CATSEARVTEQYF.

The genes are TRBV11-2 and TRBJ2-5; 11 nucleotides align to TRBD2. The CDR3 covers 14 residues. Germline CDR1 is SGHAT and CDR2 is FQNNGV. J was trimmed by 5 bases and V by 5 bases; bases with no gene match: 4. Here the CDR3 DNA reads TGTGCCAGCAGCAATTTAGCGGGGGGGGAGACCCAGTACTTC. Translation gives CASSNLAGGETQYF.

This clone was seen a single time. The V and J genes are TRBV7-9 and TRBJ2-2; 12 nucleotides line up with TRBD2. Trimming removed 5 bases from V and 0 bases from J; junction bases left unmatched: 7. The length of the CDR3 is 18 residues. The germline gives CDR1 SEHNR, CDR2 FQNEAQ (reference sequence). This CDR3 reads CASSGLLAGGPNTGELFF. DNA of the CDR3: TGTGCCAGCAGCGGCTTACTAGCGGGGGGCCCGAACACCGGGGAGCTGTTTTTT.

The V gene is TRBV27, the J gene TRBJ1-4; tentative D call: TRBD1 (6 bases). Germline loops: CDR1 MNHEY, CDR2 SMNVEV (reference sequence). This CDR3 has 17 amino acids. V shed 2 bases and J shed 7 bases, with 20 bases lying between them. As DNA, the CDR3 is TGTGCCAGCAGTTTAACATACAGGGTACGGTCGGTTGAAAAACTGTTTTTT. Protein sequence: CASSLTYRVRSVEKLFF.

This clone was seen a few times. The rearrangement links TRBV2 to TRBJ2-7; no reliable D call. Germline V gives CDR1 SNHLY, CDR2 FYNNEI. CDR3 length: 13 amino acids. The V end was cut by 2 bases, the J end by 9 bases, with 14 bases between. CDR3: CASSELEETPQYF. The CDR3 DNA sequence: TGTGCCAGCAGTGAACTTGAGGAAACTCCGCAGTACTTC. The entire variable domain, with the rest obtained from reference TRBV2 and TRBJ2-7, is as follows: EPEVTQTPSHQVTQMGQEVILRCVPISNHLYFYWYRQILGQKVEFLVSFYNNEISEKSEIFDDQFSVERPDGSNFTLKIRSTKLEDSAMYFCASSELEETPQYFGPGTRLTVT.

The chain carries TRBV19 and TRBJ2-5; 11 nucleotides align to TRBD2. After removal of 1 base from V and 3 bases from J, the junction contained 4 bases not matched to a gene. Germline V lookup: CDR1 LNHDA, CDR2 SQIVND (reference sequence). The CDR3 sequence is 16 residues long. The CDR3 region has the DNA TGTGCCAGTAGTATAGGGGCTAGCGGGGGGAAAGAGACCCAGTACTTC. It encodes CASSIGASGGKETQYF. The full variable domain, rest sourced from reference TRBV19 and TRBJ2-5, is DGGITQSPKYLFRKEGQNVTLSCEQNLNHDAMYWYRQDPGQGLRLIYYSQIVNDFQKGDIAEGYSVSREKKESFPLTVTSAQKNPTAFYLCASSIGASGGKETQYFGPGTRLLVL.

This rearrangement joins TRBV6-1 to TRBJ1-2; no reliable D call. The germline V gene has CDR1 MNHNS and CDR2 SASEGT. Trimming pared 8 bases from V and 0 bases from J, leaving 7 bases between. This CDR3 spans 12 amino acids. CDR3 sequence: CASQTANYGYTF. In DNA, the CDR3 is TGTGCCAGCCAAACAGCTAACTATGGCTACACCTTC.

The V and J genes are TRBV7-8 and TRBJ1-5; D remains ambiguous. V lost 5 bases, J lost 3 bases, and 26 bases lay in between. Germline CDR1 and CDR2: SGHVS and FQNEAQ. The CDR3 runs 19 residues. The CDR3: CASSPLMVPRSIINQPQHF. The CDR3 DNA follows: TGTGCCAGCAGCCCATTAATGGTCCCCCGCTCTATTATCAATCAGCCCCAGCATTTT.

This clone was picked up one time. The chain employs TRBV19 and TRBJ2-1; 10 bases line up with TRBD2. CDR1 is LNHDA, CDR2 SQIVND, per germline (reference sequence). The CDR3 runs to 19 residues. V dropped 7 bases and J dropped 5; count of bases not matched to a gene: 20. CDR3 nucleotide sequence: TGTGCCAGTACCAAGACGTATAGCGGGGGGCTTTATTGGAACAATGAGCAGTTCTTC. Amino acids: CASTKTYSGGLYWNNEQFF.

The chain employs TRBV13 and TRBJ1-3; TRBD1 matches at 8 bases. This CDR3 has 15 residues. Germline CDR1 reads PRHDT; CDR2 reads FYEKMQ (reference sequence). Losses at the gene ends were 5 bases for V and 4 bases for J; bases not matched to a gene: 7. CDR3 loop: CASSTRQGRGNTIYF. CDR3 DNA: TGTGCCAGCAGCACCCGACAGGGGCGCGGAAACACCATATATTTT.

The chain combines TRBV7-9 with TRBJ1-2; D remains ambiguous. V gave up 3 bases and J gave up 2 bases, with 7 bases separating them. Germline V lookup: CDR1 SEHNR, CDR2 FQNEAQ (reference sequence). CDR3 size: 13 residues. The CDR3 protein is CASSLSVNYGYTF. CDR3 bases: TGTGCCAGCAGCTTGAGTGTAAACTATGGCTACACCTTC. Complete variable domain (other parts from reference TRBV7-9 and TRBJ1-2): DTGVSQNPRHKITKRGQNVTFRCDPISEHNRLYWYRQTLGQGPEFLTYFQNEAQLEKSRLLSDRFSAERPKGSFSTLEIQRTEQGDSAMYLCASSLSVNYGYTFGSGTRLTVV.

Comments on this clone: Other DNA sequences in the same sample also yield this CDR3. This chain connects TRBV6-5 to TRBJ1-1, with D perhaps matching TRBD1 (6 bases). Germline V lookup: CDR1 MNHEY, CDR2 SVGAGI. Trimming shortened V by 3 bases and J by 7 bases, and 12 bases separated the two germline ends. The CDR3 loop spans 13 amino acids. The CDR3 nucleotides read TGTGCCAGCAGTTATTTCTCGGACAGTGAAGCTTTCTTT. Its translation: CASSYFSDSEAFF.